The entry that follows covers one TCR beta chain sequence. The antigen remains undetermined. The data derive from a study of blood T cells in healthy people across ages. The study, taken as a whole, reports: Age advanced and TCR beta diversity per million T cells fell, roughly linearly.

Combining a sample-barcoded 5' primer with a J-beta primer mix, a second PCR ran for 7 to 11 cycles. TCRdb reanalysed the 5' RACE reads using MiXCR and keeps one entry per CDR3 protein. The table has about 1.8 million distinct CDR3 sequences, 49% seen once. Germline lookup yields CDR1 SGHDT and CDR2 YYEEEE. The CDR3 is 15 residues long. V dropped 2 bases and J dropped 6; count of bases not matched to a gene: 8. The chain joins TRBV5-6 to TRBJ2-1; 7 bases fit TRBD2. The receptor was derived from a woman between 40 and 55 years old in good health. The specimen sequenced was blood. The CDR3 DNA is TGTGCCAGCAGCTTCGGACTAGTAGATGGCAATGAGCAGTTCTTC. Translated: CASSFGLVDGNEQFF.